The next 27 T cell receptor beta chains were all read from a single sample in a study of shared T cell receptors in the human thymus. TCRdb's copy holds only in-frame clones and misses some; the assay was immunoSEQ multiplex PCR. The sample consists of about 500,000 clones, about 80% of them appearing once. This sample was shared with a second study, whose subject was human thymus T cells.

The sequenced sample was thymocytes. The receptors were sampled from a boy younger than two with a congenital heart defect.

J is TRBJ2-2 and V is TRBV9, with 12 bases fitting TRBD2. The CDR3 is made up of 18 amino acids. V lost 4 bases to trimming and J lost 0 bases; unmatched junction nucleotides: 7. Looked up from germline, CDR1 is SGDLS and CDR2 is YYNGEE. The CDR3 bases are TGTGCCAGCAGCTCCTGGGGACTAGCGGGTCCGAACACCGGGGAGCTGTTTTTT. This translates into CASSSWGLAGPNTGELFF.

The sample holds one count of this clone. The chain employs TRBV7-2 and TRBJ2-1; D perhaps matches TRBD2 (5 bases). Germline CDR1 and CDR2: SGHTA and FQGNSA. Trimming removed 5 bases at V and 6 bases at J, with 11 bases between. There are 13 residues in the CDR3. The CDR3 sequence is CASSPDSLNEQFF. The CDR3 nucleotides are TGTGCCAGCAGCCCGGACTCACTCAATGAGCAGTTCTTC.

The chain joins TRBV9 to TRBJ2-3, with TRBD2 matching 7 bases. The germline CDR1 and CDR2 sequences are SGDLS and YYNGEE. Germline trimming cut 2 bases from V and 1 base from J; bases unmatched to any gene: 10. The CDR3 is 17 residues long. CDR3 sequence (DNA): TGTGCCAGCAGCGTCGCAAACGGCGGGAGACGCACAGATACGCAGTATTTT. Translation: CASSVANGGRRTDTQYF. The variable domain in full, with the rest retrieved from reference TRBV9 and TRBJ2-3, is DSGVTQTPKHLITATGQRVTLRCSPRSGDLSVYWYQQSLDQGLQFLIQYYNGEERAKGNILERFSAQQFPDLHSELNLSSLELGDSALYFCASSVANGGRRTDTQYFGPGTRLTVL.

J is TRBJ2-7 and V is TRBV7-9; 11 bases are shared with TRBD1. From germline, CDR1 is SEHNR and CDR2 FQNEAQ (reference sequence). V lost 4 bases to trimming and J lost 1 base; unmatched junction nucleotides: 3. The CDR3 totals 15 residues. DNA for the CDR3: TGTGCCAGCAGCTCGGACAGGGGGCTTTCCTACGAGCAGTACTTC. Residues: CASSSDRGLSYEQYF.

J is TRBJ2-7 and V is TRBV10-1; D possibly corresponds to TRBD1 (6 bases). The germline V gene has CDR1 WNHNN and CDR2 SYGVQD (reference sequence). V was clipped by 11 bases and J by 2 bases, with 10 bases between them. CDR3 size: 11 residues. The CDR3 region is CARRTAYEQYF. The CDR3 DNA sequence: TGCGCCCGTCGGACAGCCTACGAGCAGTACTTC.

The rearrangement links TRBV18 to TRBJ2-7, with D perhaps matching TRBD1 (6 bases). This CDR3 has 17 residues. The V gene's germline CDR1 is KGHSH and CDR2 LQKENI. Trimming shortened V by 3 bases and J by 2 bases, and 20 bases separated the two germline ends. In DNA, the CDR3 is TGTGCCAGCTCACCCCCACGACTCCAGGGGAGAACCTACGAGCAGTACTTC. This sequence encodes CASSPPRLQGRTYEQYF.

The chain links TRBV7-9 to TRBJ2-2, with 14 nucleotides matching TRBD2. CDR1 SEHNR and CDR2 FQNEAQ come from the germline V gene (reference sequence). This CDR3 contains 19 residues. J gave up 6 bases and V 5 bases, and 14 bases lay outside the gene matches. The CDR3, as DNA: TGTGCCAGCAGCACACCGGGACTAGCGGGAGTGGGGGGTTCCGGGGAGCTGTTTTTT. Protein sequence: CASSTPGLAGVGGSGELFF. Supplemented by reference TRBV7-9 and TRBJ2-2, the full variable domain reads DTGVSQNPRHKITKRGQNVTFRCDPISEHNRLYWYRQTLGQGPEFLTYFQNEAQLEKSRLLSDRFSAERPKGSFSTLEIQRTEQGDSAMYLCASSTPGLAGVGGSGELFFGEGSRLTVL.

This clone turned up a few times. The rearrangement uses TRBV7-2 and TRBJ2-5, with 7 positions matching TRBD2. This CDR3 contains 16 residues. Germline V gene lookup returns CDR1 SGHTA and CDR2 FQGNSA. After removal of 1 base from V and 5 bases from J, the junction contained 10 bases not matched to a gene. CDR3 in amino acids: CASSLVAGEGEETQYF. CDR3 nucleotides: TGTGCCAGCAGCTTAGTTGCGGGAGAGGGAGAGGAGACCCAGTACTTC.

This clone has only a few counts. Other DNA variants within this sample encode the same CDR3. The CDR3 DNA reads TGTGCCTGGAGTGTACGACAGGGCTACGAGCAGTACTTC. Residues: CAWSVRQGYEQYF. The chain couples TRBV30 to TRBJ2-7; TRBD1 aligns across 7 bases. Per germline, CDR1 GTSNPN and CDR2 SVGIG (reference sequence). The CDR3 covers 13 residues. The ends lost 0 bases at V and 3 bases at J; junction bases unmatched: 2.

V and J are TRBV28 and TRBJ1-4, with 9 bases fitting TRBD1. The junction had 4 bases not matched to a gene; V was cut back by 5 bases and J by 3 bases. This CDR3 comprises 15 residues. Germline V gene data show CDR1 as MDHEN and CDR2 as SYDVKM. CDR3 sequence: CASSADRGSNEKLFF. The CDR3 coding sequence is TGTGCCAGCAGTGCCGACAGGGGGTCTAATGAAAAACTGTTTTTT.

This clone was observed once. This rearrangement joins TRBV25-1 to TRBJ1-2; TRBD1 matches at 10 bases. The germline V gene has CDR1 MGHDK and CDR2 SYGVNS. The CDR3 spans 12 residues. J was trimmed by 7 bases and V by 10 bases; bases with no gene match: 6. CDR3 sequence: CATKGQGFGYTF. The CDR3 DNA sequence: TGTGCCACAAAGGGACAGGGGTTTGGCTACACCTTC.

The chain links TRBV4-3 to TRBJ1-4, with 9 positions matching TRBD1. J lost 8 bases, V lost 4 bases, and 8 bases had no gene match. The CDR3 has 15 amino acids. Germline V gives CDR1 LGHNA, CDR2 YSLEER. CDR3 region: CASSPRGQGGEKLFF. CDR3 DNA sequence: TGCGCCAGCAGCCCCAGGGGACAGGGAGGAGAAAAACTGTTTTTT.

This clone showed up just a few times. The rearrangement uses TRBV5-1 and TRBJ2-7; possibly TRBD1 for D (5 bases). Germline CDR1 SGHRS, CDR2 YFSETQ. Trimming stripped 4 bases from V and 6 bases from J, with 17 bases between. This CDR3 contains 14 residues. This chain's CDR3 is CASSRQDTSREQYF. The CDR3 DNA sequence: TGCGCCAGCAGCCGCCAGGACACCTCTCGCGAGCAGTACTTC.

The V gene is TRBV28, the J gene TRBJ1-5; 8 bases fit TRBD1. This CDR3 is built from 17 residues. CDR1 and CDR2 from the germline V gene are MDHEN and SYDVKM. V lost 4 bases to trimming and J lost 1 base; unmatched junction nucleotides: 9. DNA of the CDR3: TGTGCCAGCAGTTCCCGGGACAGGAAGCTGAGCAATCAGCCCCAGCATTTT. Amino acids: CASSSRDRKLSNQPQHF.

In regard to this clone: An end of the junction does not agree with germline; a read error may underlie this. The chain combines TRBV7-7 with TRBJ2-2, with D possibly matching TRBD1 (5 bases). The CDR3 totals 15 residues. CDR1 and CDR2 (germline): SSHAT, FNYEAQ (reference sequence). CDR3 in amino acids: CASSFGHPWSGELFF. Here the CDR3 DNA reads TGTGCTAGCAGCTTTGGACACCCTTGGTCAGGGGAGCTGTTTTTT.

CDR3 DNA sequence: TGTGCCAGCAGCGGGAGTAGGGATGAGCAGTTCTTC. It is translated as CASSGSRDEQFF. The genes are TRBV6-5 and TRBJ2-1; D may be TRBD2 (6 bases). CDR3 length: 12 residues. V was shortened by 6 bases and J by 8 bases, with 11 bases between the two germline ends. The germline V gene encodes CDR1 MNHEY and CDR2 SVGAGI.

The chain combines TRBV10-1 with TRBJ2-1, with TRBD2 matching over 11 bases. The V gene's germline CDR1 is WNHNN and CDR2 SYGVQD (reference sequence). The J segment lost 5 bases and the V segment lost 5 bases, leaving 5 bases of the junction unmatched. The CDR3 covers 15 residues. CDR3 DNA sequence: TGCGCCAGCAGTACCGGGACTAGCGGACACAATGAGCAGTTCTTC. It specifies CASSTGTSGHNEQFF.

The chain couples TRBV27 to TRBJ1-4, with D hard to call. Germline CDR1 MNHEY, CDR2 SMNVEV (reference sequence). Between the trimmed V and J ends, which lost 0 bases and 8 bases, there was a span of 7 bases. The CDR3 sequence is 13 residues long. DNA for the CDR3: TGTGCCAGCAGTTTATCCCGCGGGGAAAAACTGTTTTTT. Translated: CASSLSRGEKLFF. The full variable domain, rest sourced from reference TRBV27 and TRBJ1-4, is EAQVTQNPRYLITVTGKKLTVTCSQNMNHEYMSWYRQDPGLGLRQIYYSMNVEVTDKGDVPEGYKVSRKEKRNFPLILESPSPNQTSLYFCASSLSRGEKLFFGSGTQLSVL.

J is TRBJ2-3 and V is TRBV9; D is possibly TRBD2 (5 bases). The CDR3 extends over 14 amino acids. V was cut by 2 bases and J by 4 bases, with 11 bases left in between. The germline V gene has CDR1 SGDLS and CDR2 YYNGEE. For the CDR3, the DNA is TGTGCCAGCAGCGTGGGAGAGGCAGCAGATACGCAGTATTTT. Amino acids: CASSVGEAADTQYF.

This chain uses TRBV6-5 with TRBJ1-2; 7 nucleotides agree with TRBD1. Losses at the gene ends were 6 bases for V and 7 bases for J; bases not matched to a gene: 14. Germline V lookup: CDR1 MNHEY, CDR2 SVGAGI. The CDR3 has 15 amino acids. CDR3 DNA sequence: TGTGCCAGCAGGTCCTTCGAGACAGGGCACCTTGGCTACACCTTC. It is translated as CASRSFETGHLGYTF.

The rearrangement joins TRBV7-2 to TRBJ1-1; weak D call: TRBD1 (6 bases). The CDR3 runs 14 residues. Trimming removed 6 bases from V and 4 bases from J, with 15 bases in between. Germline CDR1 is SGHTA and CDR2 is FQGNSA. Here the CDR3 DNA reads TGTGCCAGCAGGTCGGGGGGCTCCACCACTGAAGCTTTCTTT. It encodes CASRSGGSTTEAFF.

This clone showed up just once. V gene TRBV6-6 combines with J gene TRBJ1-3; a possible D gene is TRBD1 (5 bases). The CDR3 covers 15 residues. Germline CDR1 and CDR2: MNHNY and SVGAGI (reference sequence). V was pared by 5 bases and J by 2 bases, with 13 bases between. This chain's CDR3 is CASSTARGPGNTIYF. For the CDR3, the DNA is TGTGCCAGCAGTACGGCTAGGGGCCCTGGAAACACCATATATTTT.

There are a few counts of this clone. The chain links TRBV6-5 to TRBJ2-7, with 7 nucleotides matching TRBD2. Losses at the gene ends were 0 bases for V and 3 bases for J; bases not matched to a gene: 8. The CDR3 has 16 amino acids. Germline V gene data show CDR1 as MNHEY and CDR2 as SVGAGI. The CDR3 coding sequence is TGTGCCAGCAGTTACTCGGGCCTGGGACTACACTACGAGCAGTACTTC. Its protein product is CASSYSGLGLHYEQYF.

This clone was picked up a small number of times. The rearrangement joins TRBV5-1 to TRBJ2-4, with D unresolved. Germline V gene sequence: CDR1 SGHRS, CDR2 YFSETQ. The CDR3 spans 18 residues. V lost 0 bases to trimming and J lost 1 base, with 17 bases between them. The DNA for the CDR3 is TGCGCCAGCAGCTTGGCTCCCTCTAGTCCTCCCGCCAAAAACATTCAGTACTTC. This translates into CASSLAPSSPPAKNIQYF.

The rearrangement uses TRBV21-1 and TRBJ2-7; the table's D call, TRBD2, has no DNA check behind it. TRBV21-1 is listed as a pseudogene. The CDR3 contains 16 residues. The CDR3 DNA reads TGTGCCAGCCCCAAGGGGGCCGGGACTAGCGACTACGAGCAGTACTTC. It encodes CASPKGAGTSDYEQYF.

V gene TRBV2 combines with J gene TRBJ1-4, with D tentatively TRBD1 (5 bases). Germline values: CDR1 SNHLY, CDR2 FYNNEI. This CDR3 contains 13 residues. Trimming cost V 6 bases and J 0 bases, with 5 bases left between them. The CDR3 loop is CASRGATNEKLFF. CDR3 nucleotides: TGTGCCAGCAGAGGGGCAACTAATGAAAAACTGTTTTTT. Complete variable domain (other parts from reference TRBV2 and TRBJ1-4): EPEVTQTPSHQVTQMGQEVILRCVPISNHLYFYWYRQILGQKVEFLVSFYNNEISEKSEIFDDQFSVERPDGSNFTLKIRSTKLEDSAMYFCASRGATNEKLFFGSGTQLSVL.

This clone has a handful of counts. The chain recombines TRBV4-1 with TRBJ2-7; tentatively, D is TRBD1 (6 bases). The CDR3 extends over 14 amino acids. The germline CDR1 and CDR2 sequences are MGHRA and YSYEKL. Between the trimmed V and J ends, which lost 6 bases and 3 bases, there was a span of 15 bases. The CDR3 protein is CASRPHRDGYEQYF. For the CDR3, the DNA is TGCGCCAGCAGACCCCACAGGGACGGCTACGAGCAGTACTTC.